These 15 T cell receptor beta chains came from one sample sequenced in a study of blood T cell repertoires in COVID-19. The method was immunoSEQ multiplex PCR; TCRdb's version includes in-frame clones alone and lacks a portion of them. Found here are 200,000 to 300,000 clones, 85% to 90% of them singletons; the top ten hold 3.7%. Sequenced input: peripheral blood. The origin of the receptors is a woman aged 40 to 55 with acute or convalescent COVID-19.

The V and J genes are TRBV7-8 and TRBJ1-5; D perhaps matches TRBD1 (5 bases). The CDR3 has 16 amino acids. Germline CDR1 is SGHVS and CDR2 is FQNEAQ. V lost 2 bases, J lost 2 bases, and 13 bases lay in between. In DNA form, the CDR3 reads TGTGCCAGCAGCTTACTCGGGGGTTGGGGCAATCAGCCCCAGCATTTT. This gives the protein CASSLLGGWGNQPQHF.

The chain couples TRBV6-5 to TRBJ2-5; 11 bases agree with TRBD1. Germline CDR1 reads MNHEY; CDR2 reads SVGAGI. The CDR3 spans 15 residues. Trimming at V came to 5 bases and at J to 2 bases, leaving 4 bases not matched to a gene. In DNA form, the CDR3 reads TGTGCCAGCAGTAGCGGGACAGGGGGGCAAGAGACCCAGTACTTC. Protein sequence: CASSSGTGGQETQYF.

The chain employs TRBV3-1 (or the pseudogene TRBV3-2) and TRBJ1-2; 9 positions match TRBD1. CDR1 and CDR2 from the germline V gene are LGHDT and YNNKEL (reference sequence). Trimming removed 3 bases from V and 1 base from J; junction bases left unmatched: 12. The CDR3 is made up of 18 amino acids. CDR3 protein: CASSHGTGGYTGNYGYTF. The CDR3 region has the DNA TGTGCCAGCAGCCATGGCACAGGGGGCTATACTGGTAACTATGGCTACACCTTC.

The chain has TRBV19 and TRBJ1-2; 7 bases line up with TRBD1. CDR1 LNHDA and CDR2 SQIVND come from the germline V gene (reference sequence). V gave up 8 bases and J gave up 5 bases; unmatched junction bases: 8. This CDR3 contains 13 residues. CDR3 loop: CASYRGLRYGYTF. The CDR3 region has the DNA TGTGCCAGTTATAGGGGGCTCAGGTATGGCTACACCTTC.

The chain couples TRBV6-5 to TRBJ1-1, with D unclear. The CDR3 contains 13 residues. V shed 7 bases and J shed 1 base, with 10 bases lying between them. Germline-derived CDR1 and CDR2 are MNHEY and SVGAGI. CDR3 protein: CASKWAQNTEAFF. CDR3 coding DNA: TGTGCCAGCAAATGGGCACAGAACACTGAAGCTTTCTTT.

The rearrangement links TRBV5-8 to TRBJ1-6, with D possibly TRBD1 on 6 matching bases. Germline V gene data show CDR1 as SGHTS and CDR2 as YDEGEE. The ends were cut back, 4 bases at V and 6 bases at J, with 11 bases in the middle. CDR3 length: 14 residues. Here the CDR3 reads CASSADRFNSPLHF. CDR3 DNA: TGTGCCAGCAGCGCTGACAGGTTTAATTCACCCCTCCACTTT.

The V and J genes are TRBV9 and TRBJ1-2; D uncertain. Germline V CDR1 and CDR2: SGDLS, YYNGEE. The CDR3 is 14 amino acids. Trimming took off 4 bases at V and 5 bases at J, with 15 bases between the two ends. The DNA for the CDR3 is TGTGCCAGCAGCCCCAACTCGGGAGAGTATGGCTACACCTTC. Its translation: CASSPNSGEYGYTF. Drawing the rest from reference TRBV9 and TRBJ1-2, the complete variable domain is DSGVTQTPKHLITATGQRVTLRCSPRSGDLSVYWYQQSLDQGLQFLIQYYNGEERAKGNILERFSAQQFPDLHSELNLSSLELGDSALYFCASSPNSGEYGYTFGSGTRLTVV.

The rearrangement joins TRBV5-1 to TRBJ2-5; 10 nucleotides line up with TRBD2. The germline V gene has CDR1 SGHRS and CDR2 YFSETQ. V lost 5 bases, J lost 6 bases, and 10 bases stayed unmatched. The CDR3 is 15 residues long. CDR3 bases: TGCGCCAGCAGTCAGAGCGGGGGGGCCTTCCAGACCCAGTACTTC. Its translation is CASSQSGGAFQTQYF.

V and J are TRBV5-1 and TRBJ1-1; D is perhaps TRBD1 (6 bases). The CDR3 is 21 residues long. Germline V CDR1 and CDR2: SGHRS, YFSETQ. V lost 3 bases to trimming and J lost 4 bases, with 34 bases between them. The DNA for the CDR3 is TGCGCCAGCAGCTATAATGGACTATCGCACCCAGGAGGGGGGGCGGGCACTGAAGCTTTCTTT. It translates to CASSYNGLSHPGGGAGTEAFF.

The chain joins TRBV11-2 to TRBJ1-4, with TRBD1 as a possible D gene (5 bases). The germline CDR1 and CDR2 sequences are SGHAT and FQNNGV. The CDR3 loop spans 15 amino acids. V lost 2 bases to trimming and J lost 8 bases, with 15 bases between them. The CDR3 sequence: CASSLSRDRGEKLFF. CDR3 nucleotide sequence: TGTGCCAGCAGCTTATCACGCGATCGGGGGGAAAAACTGTTTTTT.

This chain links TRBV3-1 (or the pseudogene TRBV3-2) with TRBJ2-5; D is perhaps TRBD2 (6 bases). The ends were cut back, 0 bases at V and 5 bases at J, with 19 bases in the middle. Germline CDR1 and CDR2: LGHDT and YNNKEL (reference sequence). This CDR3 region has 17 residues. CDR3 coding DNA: TGTGCCAGCAGCCAAGAGGGCGGCGGGGTCTTCTGGGAGACCCAGTACTTC. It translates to CASSQEGGGVFWETQYF.

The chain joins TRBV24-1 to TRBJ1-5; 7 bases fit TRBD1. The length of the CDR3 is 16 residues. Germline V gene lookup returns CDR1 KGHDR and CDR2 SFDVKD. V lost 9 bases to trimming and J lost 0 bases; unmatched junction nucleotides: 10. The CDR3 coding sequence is TGTGCCACCTTGGACAGGAAGCTCTATAGCAATCAGCCCCAGCATTTT. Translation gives CATLDRKLYSNQPQHF.

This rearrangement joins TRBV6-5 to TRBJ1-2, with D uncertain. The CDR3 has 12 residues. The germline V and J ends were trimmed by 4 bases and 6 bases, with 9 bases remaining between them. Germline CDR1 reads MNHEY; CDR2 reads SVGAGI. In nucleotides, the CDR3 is TGTGCCAGCAGTTCCCGCGGAAATGGCTACACCTTC. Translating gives CASSSRGNGYTF.

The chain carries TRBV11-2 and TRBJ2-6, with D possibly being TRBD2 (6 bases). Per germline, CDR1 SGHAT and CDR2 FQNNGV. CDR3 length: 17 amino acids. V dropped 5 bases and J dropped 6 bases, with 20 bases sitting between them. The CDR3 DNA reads TGTGCCAGCAGCGCAGCCGACAGAGGAGGGGCGGCCAACGTCCTGACTTTC. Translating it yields CASSAADRGGAANVLTF. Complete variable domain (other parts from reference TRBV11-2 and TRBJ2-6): EAGVAQSPRYKIIEKRQSVAFWCNPISGHATLYWYQQILGQGPKLLIQFQNNGVVDDSQLPKDRFSAERLKGVDSTLKIQPAKLEDSAVYLCASSAADRGGAANVLTFGAGSRLTVL.

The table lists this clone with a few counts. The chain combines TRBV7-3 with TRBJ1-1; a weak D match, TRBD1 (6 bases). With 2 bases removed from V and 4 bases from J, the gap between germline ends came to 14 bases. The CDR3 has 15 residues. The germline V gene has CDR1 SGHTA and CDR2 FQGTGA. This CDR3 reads CASSLEGGGSTEAFF. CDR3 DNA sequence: TGTGCCAGCAGCTTAGAAGGGGGTGGAAGCACTGAAGCTTTCTTT. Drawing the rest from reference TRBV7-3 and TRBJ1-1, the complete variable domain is GAGVSQTPSNKVTEKGKYVELRCDPISGHTALYWYRQSLGQGPEFLIYFQGTGAADDSGLPNDRFFAVRPEGSVSTLKIQRTERGDSAVYLCASSLEGGGSTEAFFGQGTRLTVV.